This passage covers 23 T cell receptor beta chains from one sample sequenced in a study of blood T cells in healthy people across ages. Using a J-beta primer mix together with a sample-barcoded 5' primer, a second PCR was run for about 7 to 12 cycles. TCRdb re-analysed the 5' RACE reads in MiXCR, keeping a single row per CDR3 protein. The sample comprises 700,000 to 900,000 distinct CDR3 sequences, 20% to 30% of which are singletons, and less than 3.5% rests with the top ten. The same sample was also studied in work on T cells of mothers and their children.

Sequenced material: blood. The source of these receptors is a boy aged 5-17 years in good health.

The chain couples TRBV18 to TRBJ2-1; 9 positions agree with TRBD1. The J call may be in error: the DNA end matches TRBJ2-7 better. The V gene's germline CDR1 is KGHSH and CDR2 LQKENI. This CDR3 is built from 13 residues. CDR3 coding DNA: TGTGCCAGCTCACCCACAGGGGGCCGGGAGCAGTACTTC. This sequence encodes CASSPTGGREQYF.

This clonotype was detected a few times. As DNA, the CDR3 is TGTGCCAGCACCTACGCCGGGGGGCAAGAGACCCAGTACTTC. It translates to CASTYAGGQETQYF. This sequence joins TRBV7-2 and TRBJ2-5; 7 bases are shared with TRBD2. Germline V gene lookup returns CDR1 SGHTA and CDR2 FQGNSA. This CDR3 is 14 amino acids long. J gave up 2 bases and V 7 bases, and 7 bases lay outside the gene matches.

V usage is TRBV12-3 or TRBV12-4 and J usage is TRBJ1-2; D uncertain. V was trimmed by 3 bases and J by 7 bases, leaving 18 bases between them. This CDR3 contains 15 residues. In DNA form, the CDR3 reads TGTGCCAGCAGTTTTGTCGGCAGCCGGACCCTTGGCTACACCTTC. Translating gives CASSFVGSRTLGYTF.

This clonotype was observed a few times. DNA for the CDR3: TGTGCCAGCAGCTTAGCGCAGCGGGGGGGCTCCTACGAGCAGTACTTC. This codes for CASSLAQRGGSYEQYF. This sequence joins TRBV7-2 and TRBJ2-7; 10 bases agree with TRBD2. Germline V CDR1 and CDR2: SGHTA, FQGNSA. The V gene end was trimmed by 0 bases and the J gene end by 0 bases; junction bases not matched to a gene: 2. The CDR3 length is 16 residues.

The rearrangement joins TRBV4-1 to TRBJ2-1, with D possibly matching TRBD2 (6 bases). The DNA end is a closer match to TRBJ2-5, so the J assignment may be wrong. In germline, CDR1 is MGHRA, CDR2 YSYEKL. The CDR3 contains 15 residues. As DNA, the CDR3 is TGCGCCAGCAGCCCCTCTCAGGGACTCCAAGAGACCCAGTACTTC. This codes for CASSPSQGLQETQYF.

The sample holds a few counts of this clonotype. The chain is built from TRBV20-1 and TRBJ2-3; D may be TRBD1 (6 bases). Trimming cost V 0 bases and J 6 bases, with 10 bases left between them. Per germline, CDR1 DFQATT and CDR2 SNEGSKA (reference sequence). This CDR3 contains 13 residues. CDR3 sequence: CSARERGKDTQYF. CDR3 in DNA: TGCAGTGCTAGAGAGAGGGGGAAGGATACGCAGTATTTT.

This clonotype was counted only a few times. The V and J genes are TRBV5-1 and TRBJ2-5; D gene uncertain. This CDR3 region has 14 residues. The germline gives CDR1 SGHRS, CDR2 YFSETQ. V was trimmed by 0 bases and J by 5 bases, leaving 11 bases between them. CDR3 residues: CASSLDDGIETQYF. In DNA form, the CDR3 reads TGCGCCAGCAGCTTGGACGATGGGATTGAGACCCAGTACTTC.

This clonotype was seen only a few times. The CDR3, as DNA: TGCGCCAGCAGCTTCGGTGTGGGGGATCAGCCCCAGCATTTT. Residues: CASSFGVGDQPQHF. The chain links TRBV5-1 to TRBJ1-5; a weak D match, TRBD1 (5 bases). The CDR3 consists of 14 residues. The germline gives CDR1 SGHRS, CDR2 YFSETQ. Trimming took 2 bases from V and 5 from J, leaving 11 bases between them. Full variable domain (outside the CDR3, taken from reference TRBV5-1 and TRBJ1-5): KAGVTQTPRYLIKTRGQQVTLSCSPISGHRSVSWYQQTPGQGLQFLFEYFSETQRNKGNFPGRFSGRQFSNSRSEMNVSTLELGDSALYLCASSFGVGDQPQHFGDGTRLSIL.

The rearrangement uses TRBV6-2 or TRBV6-3 and TRBJ1-1, with D perhaps matching TRBD1 (6 bases). The CDR3 totals 14 residues. The germline V gene has CDR1 MNHEY and CDR2 SVGEGT. Trimming pared 8 bases from V and 5 bases from J, leaving 18 bases between. The CDR3, as DNA: TGTGCCAGCCCTTCGCCAGGGGCCACGACTGAAGCTTTCTTT. This gives the protein CASPSPGATTEAFF.

The gene calls are TRBV30 and TRBJ2-1; no clear D gene. Per germline, CDR1 GTSNPN and CDR2 SVGIG (reference sequence). The CDR3 has 14 residues. Trimming took off 6 bases at V and 5 bases at J, with 17 bases between the two ends. CDR3 nucleotides: TGTGCCTGTCCCTCTCTGGGCCCGAACAATGAGCAGTTCTTC. Translating gives CACPSLGPNNEQFF. The variable domain in full, with the rest retrieved from reference TRBV30 and TRBJ2-1, is SQTIHQWPATLVQPVGSPLSLECTVEGTSNPNLYWYRQAAGRGLQLLFYSVGIGQISSEVPQNLSASRPQDRQFILSSKKLLLSDSGFYLCACPSLGPNNEQFFGPGTRLTVL.

This clonotype was seen only a few times. The V gene is TRBV12-3 or TRBV12-4, the J gene TRBJ1-2, with D possibly matching TRBD1 (6 bases). V lost 8 bases and J 2 bases, leaving 15 bases between the germline ends. CDR3 length equals 14 residues. The CDR3 DNA is TGTGCCAGCTTTCGGGGGCCCCTCAACTATGGCTACACCTTC. It codes for CASFRGPLNYGYTF.

This chain connects TRBV9 to TRBJ2-5; 12 nucleotides match TRBD2. In germline, CDR1 is SGDLS, CDR2 YYNGEE. V lost 0 bases to trimming and J lost 4 bases; unmatched junction nucleotides: 7. CDR3 size: 17 residues. This CDR3 is CASSVGATSGGLETQYF. Written as DNA, the CDR3 is TGTGCCAGCAGCGTAGGCGCGACTAGCGGGGGTTTAGAGACCCAGTACTTC.

The chain recombines TRBV3-1 with TRBJ2-4, with D possibly TRBD2 on 5 matching bases. Trimming took 4 bases from V and 0 from J, leaving 19 bases between them. Per the germline V gene, CDR1 is LGHDT and CDR2 is YNNKEL (reference sequence). The CDR3 runs 18 residues. The CDR3 DNA reads TGTGCCAGCAGCCCCGGGTACAGCGGTTACGGAGCCAAAAACATTCAGTACTTC. This codes for CASSPGYSGYGAKNIQYF.

V is TRBV3-1 and J is TRBJ1-4; TRBD1 matches at 9 bases. Germline lookup yields CDR1 LGHDT and CDR2 YNNKEL (reference sequence). The CDR3 extends over 14 amino acids. V gave up 3 bases and J gave up 8 bases; unmatched junction bases: 4. The CDR3 nucleotides are TGTGCCAGCAGCCAGGGGACAGGGAGGGAAAAACTGTTTTTT. Amino acid sequence: CASSQGTGREKLFF. Using reference TRBV3-1 and TRBJ1-4 for the parts outside the CDR3, the full variable domain is DTAVSQTPKYLVTQMGNDKSIKCEQNLGHDTMYWYKQDSKKFLKIMFSYNNKELIINETVPNRFSPKSPDKAHLNLHINSLELGDSAVYFCASSQGTGREKLFFGSGTQLSVL.

This clonotype turned up a few times. The chain couples TRBV9 to TRBJ2-1; TRBD2 matches at 8 bases. CDR3 length: 14 amino acids. The trim removed 4 bases at V and 5 bases at J, leaving 5 bases unmatched. From germline, CDR1 is SGDLS and CDR2 YYNGEE. The CDR3 here is CASSPSGGNNEQFF. The CDR3 DNA sequence: TGTGCCAGCAGCCCCAGCGGGGGCAACAATGAGCAGTTCTTC.

The CDR3 here is CASSSRLVDYNEQFF. The CDR3 DNA follows: TGTGCCAGCAGCTCCAGACTAGTAGACTACAATGAGCAGTTCTTC. This rearrangement joins TRBV11-2 to TRBJ2-1; a weak D match, TRBD2 (6 bases). Trimming took off 4 bases at V and 3 bases at J, with 13 bases between the two ends. The CDR3 sequence is 15 residues long. The germline V gene encodes CDR1 SGHAT and CDR2 FQNNGV.

This clonotype was observed a few times. V gene TRBV12-3 or TRBV12-4 combines with J gene TRBJ2-3; the D gene is possibly TRBD2 (5 bases). Trimming pared 2 bases from V and 9 bases from J, leaving 15 bases between. CDR3 length: 14 amino acids. The CDR3 DNA follows: TGTGCCAGCAGTTTATACCAAGGCCGGAGGACGCAGTATTTT. As protein: CASSLYQGRRTQYF.

V gene TRBV9 combines with J gene TRBJ2-7; 12 bases match TRBD2. The CDR3 runs 15 residues. Trimming took 0 bases from V and 7 from J; bases not matched to a gene: 5. Germline CDR1 SGDLS, CDR2 YYNGEE. For the CDR3, the DNA is TGTGCCAGCAGCGTAGGATGGACTAGCGGGGTTGAGCAGTACTTC. The encoded protein is CASSVGWTSGVEQYF.

This clonotype turned up a few times. The chain couples TRBV10-2 to TRBJ1-4, with D unresolved. The CDR3 totals 14 residues. The ends were cut back, 2 bases at V and 8 bases at J, with 12 bases in the middle. Germline CDR1 reads WSHSY; CDR2 reads SAAADI. CDR3 residues: CASSERTAYEKLFF. The CDR3 nucleotides read TGCGCCAGCAGTGAGAGGACGGCCTACGAAAAACTGTTTTTT.

V is TRBV10-3 and J is TRBJ1-4, with D tentatively TRBD1 (5 bases). The CDR3 spans 16 residues. CDR1 and CDR2 (germline): ENHRY, SYGVKD. V lost 10 bases and J lost 2, with 20 bases in between. CDR3 sequence (DNA): TGTGCCACCACGATGGGGGAAGGTTGGACTAATGAAAAACTGTTTTTT. Translated: CATTMGEGWTNEKLFF.

A note on this clonotype: At one end the junction does not follow the germline gene, possibly because of a read error. This rearrangement joins TRBV4-1 to TRBJ2-6; D unclear. CDR3 length: 14 amino acids. Germline V gene lookup returns CDR1 MGHRA and CDR2 YSYEKL. The CDR3 spells CASRGISEANVLTF. The CDR3 bases are TGCGCCAGCAGGGGGATCTCTGAGGCCAACGTCCTGACTTTC.

The chain carries TRBV7-9 and TRBJ1-4; 9 bases agree with TRBD1. The germline V gene encodes CDR1 SEHNR and CDR2 FQNEAQ (reference sequence). V lost 3 bases to trimming and J lost 7 bases; unmatched junction nucleotides: 3. The CDR3 contains 14 residues. This chain's CDR3 is CASSLGQGFEKLFF. CDR3 nucleotides: TGTGCCAGCAGCTTGGGACAGGGATTTGAAAAACTGTTTTTT.

The genes are TRBV28 and TRBJ2-7; 11 nucleotides line up with TRBD1. The CDR3 consists of 13 residues. The junction had 3 bases not matched to a gene; V was cut back by 6 bases and J by 5 bases. Germline loops: CDR1 MDHEN, CDR2 SYDVKM. As DNA, the CDR3 is TGTGCCAGCAGCGGACAGGGGGCAAACGAGCAGTACTTC. Amino acids: CASSGQGANEQYF.